The rows below give T cell receptor beta chains drawn from one sample of a study of T-cell reconstitution after alpha-beta-depleted transplantation in children. TCRdb reprocessed the PCR reads via MiXCR and lists one record per CDR3 protein. The top ten clones hold around 0.8% of a sample with 700,000 or so distinct CDR3 sequences, about 12% of them seen once. The material was PBMCs, obtained before TCRalphabeta/CD19-depleted stem cell transplant. The receptor set was obtained from a girl under 10 years old with congenital amegakaryocytic thrombocytopenia, due to receive a stem cell transplant. Both conserved end residues are part of each CDR3. The D gene is left open where the match is weak. Size is stated for part of the rows, as once, few or many counts, or as a class when the clone is expanded.

v_gene: TRBV15
d_gene: TRBD2
abundance: -
j_gene: TRBJ2-3
CDR3nt: TGTGCCACCAGCAGAAGCGGGGGCACAGATACGCAGTATTTT
CDR3aa: CATSRSGGTDTQYF

v_gene: TRBV7-9
d_gene: TRBD2
abundance: few
j_gene: TRBJ2-3
CDR3nt: TGTGCCAGCAGCATAGCGGGAGGGACGACAGATACGCAGTATTTT
CDR3aa: CASSIAGGTTDTQYF

v_gene: TRBV20-1
d_gene: -
abundance: many
j_gene: TRBJ2-7
CDR3nt: TGCAGTGCTTTGGGACTTTCCCTTACCTACGAGCAGTACTTC
CDR3aa: CSALGLSLTYEQYF

v_gene: TRBV12-3/TRBV12-4
d_gene: TRBD1
abundance: many
j_gene: TRBJ1-2
CDR3nt: TGTGCCAGCAGTCCGGACAGGGGCCGGGGCTACACCTTC
CDR3aa: CASSPDRGRGYTF

v_gene: TRBV7-8
d_gene: TRBD2
abundance: -
j_gene: TRBJ2-1
CDR3nt: TGTGCCAGCAGCTTAGGTTGGCTAGCGGGAGGAGGCTCCTACAATGAGCAGTTCTTC
CDR3aa: CASSLGWLAGGGSYNEQFF

v_gene: TRBV18
d_gene: -
abundance: many
j_gene: TRBJ2-7
CDR3nt: TGTGCCAGCTCACCACCGGGAACCTACGAGCAGTACTTC
CDR3aa: CASSPPGTYEQYF

v_gene: TRBV20-1
d_gene: TRBD1
abundance: many
j_gene: TRBJ2-3
CDR3nt: TGCAGTGCTAGTACAGGACAGGGGGCAACAGATACGCAGTATTTT
CDR3aa: CSASTGQGATDTQYF

v_gene: TRBV7-9
d_gene: TRBD2
abundance: many
j_gene: TRBJ2-1
CDR3nt: TGTGCCAGCAGCTCATTTACGGGGCTAGCGGGGTACAATGAGCAGTTCTTC
CDR3aa: CASSSFTGLAGYNEQFF

v_gene: TRBV19
d_gene: TRBD1
abundance: -
j_gene: TRBJ1-2
CDR3nt: TGTGCCAGCAGCGACCCACGGGACAGGGGGTGGACTAACTATGGCTACACCTTC
CDR3aa: CASSDPRDRGWTNYGYTF

v_gene: TRBV7-2
d_gene: TRBD1
abundance: few
j_gene: TRBJ2-5
CDR3nt: TGTGCCAGCAGCAGGCCGGGACAGACTACCCAAGAGACCCAGTACTTC
CDR3aa: CASSRPGQTTQETQYF

v_gene: TRBV7-9
d_gene: TRBD2
abundance: many
j_gene: TRBJ2-1
CDR3nt: TGTGCCAGCAGCGCTAGCGGGAGGATAGAGAATGAGCAGTTCTTC
CDR3aa: CASSASGRIENEQFF

v_gene: TRBV14
d_gene: -
abundance: -
j_gene: TRBJ2-7
CDR3nt: TGTGCCAGCAGCCAACTGGGCAGCCGTTCCTACGAGCAGTACTTC
CDR3aa: CASSQLGSRSYEQYF

v_gene: TRBV29-1
d_gene: -
abundance: many
j_gene: TRBJ2-1
CDR3nt: TGCAGCGTTGAATTGGGGAGGAGGGGAACGGGGAATGAGCAGTTCTTC
CDR3aa: CSVELGRRGTGNEQFF

v_gene: TRBV5-1
d_gene: -
abundance: many
j_gene: TRBJ2-7
CDR3nt: TGCGCCAGCAGGGACGCCAGTCTAAAAACCTACGAGCAGTACTTC
CDR3aa: CASRDASLKTYEQYF

v_gene: TRBV10-3
d_gene: -
abundance: few
j_gene: TRBJ2-5
CDR3nt: TGTGCCATCAGTACTGACCTGACCGATCGGGGGCCGGGCGTTCAAGAGACCCAGTACTTC
CDR3aa: CAISTDLTDRGPGVQETQYF

v_gene: TRBV11-2
d_gene: -
abundance: many
j_gene: TRBJ2-3
CDR3nt: TGTGCCAGCAGCTTAGGGGTCCAGGGGGATACGCAGTATTTT
CDR3aa: CASSLGVQGDTQYF

v_gene: TRBV29-1
d_gene: -
abundance: many
j_gene: TRBJ1-1
CDR3nt: TGCAGCGTTGATACTACTGGGGAGGCTTTCTTT
CDR3aa: CSVDTTGEAFF

v_gene: TRBV20-1
d_gene: TRBD2
abundance: -
j_gene: TRBJ2-7
CDR3nt: TGCAGTGCTAGGGGGTTGGGACTAGCGATCGCATCCTACGAGCAGTACTTC
CDR3aa: CSARGLGLAIASYEQYF

v_gene: TRBV6-1
d_gene: -
abundance: -
j_gene: TRBJ2-1
CDR3nt: TGTGCCAGCAGTGAAGTGGACAGCTCCTACAATGAGCAGTTCTTC
CDR3aa: CASSEVDSSYNEQFF

v_gene: TRBV24-1
d_gene: TRBD1
abundance: many
j_gene: TRBJ1-1
CDR3nt: TGTGCCACCAGTGATCCGGGACAGCCTACCGAAGCTTTCTTT
CDR3aa: CATSDPGQPTEAFF